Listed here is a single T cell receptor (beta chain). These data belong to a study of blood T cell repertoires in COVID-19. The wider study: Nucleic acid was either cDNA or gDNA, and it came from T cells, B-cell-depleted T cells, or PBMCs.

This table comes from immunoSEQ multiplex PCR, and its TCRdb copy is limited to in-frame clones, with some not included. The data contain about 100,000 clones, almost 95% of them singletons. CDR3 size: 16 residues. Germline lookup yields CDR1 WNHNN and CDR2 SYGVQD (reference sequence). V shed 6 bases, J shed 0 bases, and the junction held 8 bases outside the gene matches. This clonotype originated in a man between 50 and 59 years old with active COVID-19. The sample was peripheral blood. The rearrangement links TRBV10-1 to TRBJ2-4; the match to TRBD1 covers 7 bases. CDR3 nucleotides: TGCGCCAGCAGCCCCGGGACAGCGATAGCCAAAAACATTCAGTACTTC. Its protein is CASSPGTAIAKNIQYF.